These T cell receptor beta chains were read from a single sample in a study of shared clonotypes between healthy human individuals. Here immunoSEQ multiplex PCR was the method, and the copy in TCRdb shows in-frame clones only, minus some. This table holds roughly 1,800,000 clones, less than 95% found once. Specimen: naive CD8+ T cells sorted from blood. Receptor source: a young man in good health. Each CDR3 is given with its conserved first and last residue. D genes are given only for firm matches. Clone size is shown for a subset of rows, as once, few, many or a class of expanded clone.

CDR3 DNA: TGTGCCATCGGAGACCCTGGGGTTTCACCCCTCCACTTT; CDR3 protein: CAIGDPGVSPLHF; J gene: TRBJ1-6; clone size: -; D gene: -; V gene: TRBV10-3
CDR3 DNA: TGTGCCAGCACCGCCGGCGGGGAAGGCGCTTACGAGCAGTACTTC; CDR3 protein: CASTAGGEGAYEQYF; J gene: TRBJ2-7; clone size: -; D gene: -; V gene: TRBV14
CDR3 DNA: TGTGCCAGCAGTTTATACTTTGGGGGGCATGAGCAGTTCTTC; CDR3 protein: CASSLYFGGHEQFF; J gene: TRBJ2-1; clone size: -; D gene: -; V gene: TRBV27
CDR3 DNA: TGCGCCAGCAGCCAAGTCCAAGACAATGAGCAGTTCTTC; CDR3 protein: CASSQVQDNEQFF; J gene: TRBJ2-1; clone size: -; D gene: -; V gene: TRBV4-1
CDR3 DNA: TGTGCCAGCAGCTTAATGTTGGCTAGCGGAAATGAGCAGTTCTTC; CDR3 protein: CASSLMLASGNEQFF; J gene: TRBJ2-1; clone size: -; D gene: TRBD2; V gene: TRBV13
CDR3 DNA: TGTGCCAGCTCAAGCCAGATCAATTCACCCCTCCACTTT; CDR3 protein: CASSSQINSPLHF; J gene: TRBJ1-6; clone size: -; D gene: -; V gene: TRBV6-5
CDR3 DNA: TGTGCCAGCAGCTCGACAGGGTGGCAAGAGACCCAGTACTTC; CDR3 protein: CASSSTGWQETQYF; J gene: TRBJ2-5; clone size: once; D gene: TRBD1; V gene: TRBV9
CDR3 DNA: TGTGCCAGCAGGCCCGGACAGGGGTATGGCTACACCTTC; CDR3 protein: CASRPGQGYGYTF; J gene: TRBJ1-2; clone size: few; D gene: TRBD1; V gene: TRBV6-5
CDR3 DNA: TGTGCCAGCACCCCGGACAGAGTCACCGGGGAGCTGTTTTTT; CDR3 protein: CASTPDRVTGELFF; J gene: TRBJ2-2; clone size: once; D gene: -; V gene: TRBV5-5
CDR3 DNA: TGCGCCAGCAGCTTGTCGTTTGGTCCCGTCAATGAGCAGTTCTTC; CDR3 protein: CASSLSFGPVNEQFF; J gene: TRBJ2-1; clone size: -; D gene: -; V gene: TRBV5-1
CDR3 DNA: TGTGCCAGCAGTTGGGGACTAGATGGGGAGACCCAGTACTTC; CDR3 protein: CASSWGLDGETQYF; J gene: TRBJ2-5; clone size: -; D gene: TRBD2; V gene: TRBV28
CDR3 DNA: TGTGCCAGCAGTCCTTTGGAGTCTCACTACGAGCAGTACTTC; CDR3 protein: CASSPLESHYEQYF; J gene: TRBJ2-7; clone size: -; D gene: -; V gene: TRBV27
CDR3 DNA: TGTGCCAGCAGTTCCCTGGTCTGGGGCTATGGCTACACCTTC; CDR3 protein: CASSSLVWGYGYTF; J gene: TRBJ1-2; clone size: -; D gene: -; V gene: TRBV6-5
CDR3 DNA: TGTGCCAGCAGCGTAGGTCCGGGTTCCTACGAGCAGTACTTC; CDR3 protein: CASSVGPGSYEQYF; J gene: TRBJ2-7; clone size: -; D gene: -; V gene: TRBV9
CDR3 DNA: TGTGCCAGCAGTTTAGTTGGAGAGGGCTCCTACGAGCAGTACTTC; CDR3 protein: CASSLVGEGSYEQYF; J gene: TRBJ2-7; clone size: -; D gene: -; V gene: TRBV28
CDR3 DNA: TGTGCCAGCAGTGGTACTGGGCGGACCTCCTACGAGCAGTACTTC; CDR3 protein: CASSGTGRTSYEQYF; J gene: TRBJ2-7; clone size: once; D gene: -; V gene: TRBV2
CDR3 DNA: TGTGCCAGCAGCTTAGTGGCAGGGGACTATGGCTACACCTTC; CDR3 protein: CASSLVAGDYGYTF; J gene: TRBJ1-2; clone size: -; D gene: -; V gene: TRBV7-6
CDR3 DNA: TGTGCCAGTAGTGCAGGGACAGCTCTTGCCTTCAATGAGCAGTTCTTC; CDR3 protein: CASSAGTALAFNEQFF; J gene: TRBJ2-1; clone size: -; D gene: TRBD1; V gene: TRBV19
CDR3 DNA: TGTGCCAGCAGTTATCGGGGCACAGATACGCAGTATTTT; CDR3 protein: CASSYRGTDTQYF; J gene: TRBJ2-3; clone size: -; D gene: -; V gene: TRBV6-5
CDR3 DNA: TGTGCCAGCCGCGCCGACGAGGGAACCACTGAAGCTTTCTTT; CDR3 protein: CASRADEGTTEAFF; J gene: TRBJ1-1; clone size: -; D gene: -; V gene: TRBV6-5
CDR3 DNA: TGTGCCAGCAGTTTTCCTAGCGGGGGGCCCCACACAGATACGCAGTATTTT; CDR3 protein: CASSFPSGGPHTDTQYF; J gene: TRBJ2-3; clone size: -; D gene: TRBD2; V gene: TRBV28
CDR3 DNA: TGCGCCAGCAGTGAAACGGCCTCCTACGAGCAGTACTTC; CDR3 protein: CASSETASYEQYF; J gene: TRBJ2-7; clone size: -; D gene: -; V gene: TRBV5-1
CDR3 DNA: TGTGCCAGCAGACTGAACAGCTACCTACTAGCGGGAGGGTCTCAGGAGCAGTACTTC; CDR3 protein: CASRLNSYLLAGGSQEQYF; J gene: TRBJ2-7; clone size: -; D gene: TRBD2; V gene: TRBV7-8
CDR3 DNA: TGTGCCAGCAGTTTAGGGGATACGCAGTATTTT; CDR3 protein: CASSLGDTQYF; J gene: TRBJ2-3; clone size: -; D gene: -; V gene: TRBV6-6
CDR3 DNA: TGTGCCAGCAGTCCCGTCGGGGGCCCCGGGGCCAACGTCCTGACTTTC; CDR3 protein: CASSPVGGPGANVLTF; J gene: TRBJ2-6; clone size: once; D gene: -; V gene: TRBV7-8
CDR3 DNA: TGTGCCAGCAGCTTCTTCAGGGTTGACGAGCAGTACTTC; CDR3 protein: CASSFFRVDEQYF; J gene: TRBJ2-7; clone size: -; D gene: -; V gene: TRBV5-4
CDR3 DNA: TGTGCCAGCAGTCCCCAGACAGGGGCGGACGGGGAGCTGTTTTTT; CDR3 protein: CASSPQTGADGELFF; J gene: TRBJ2-2; clone size: once; D gene: TRBD1; V gene: TRBV27